Listed below are T cell receptor beta chains from one sample, sequenced in a study of identifying expanded T cells in peripheral blood. Profiled with immunoSEQ multiplex PCR; TCRdb holds only in-frame clones, not every one. This sample has about 78,000 clones; roughly four fifths occur once, and the top ten carry about 17%. Material: blood. These receptors were obtained from a person aged 18 to 75 in good health. CDR3s leave out the opening cysteine and the closing phenylalanine or tryptophan.

>TRBJ2-7|TRBV14
ASSQEFRDRASYEQY
>TRBJ2-7|TRBV28
ASSAGTVPYEQY
>TRBJ1-1|TRBV7-8
ASREQGASTEAF
>TRBJ2-5|TRBV28
ASSLPTQETQY
>TRBJ2-1|TRBV7-3
ASSLNPDSGRGNEQF
>TRBJ2-3|TRBV7-8
ASSLVAGGPSSRNTQY
>TRBJ2-3|TRBV9
ASSGDGGAGRTDTQY
>TRBJ1-4|TRBV5-5
ASSHEGGNEKLF
>TRBJ1-5|TRBV19
ASSREDSNQPQH
>TRBJ2-5|TRBV21-1
ARQTGQETQY
>TRBJ2-7|TRBV29-1
SVTRSGNYEQY
>TRBJ2-2|TRBV5-6
ASSLAGLVRPGELF
>TRBJ2-1|TRBV19
ASSSHPGLADHNEQF
>TRBJ1-3|TRBV7-8
ASSLDGGPGNTIY
>TRBJ1-2|TRBV2
ASRSFSAGAENYGYT
>TRBJ1-1|TRBV28
ASTQDAPEAF
>TRBJ1-2|TRBV5-1
ASSSRQGSNYGYT
>TRBJ1-1|TRBV7-8
ASSSDRNTEAF
>TRBJ2-7|TRBV4-1
ASSQDWGGEQY
>TRBJ2-7|TRBV11-1
ASSLGGDSFKQY
>TRBJ2-5|TRBV4-2
ASSSSITSQGTQY
>TRBJ1-2|TRBV28
ASSEPTGGEGGYT
>TRBJ2-5|TRBV19
ASRKAGVQETQY
>TRBJ1-1|TRBV9
ASSVVGGNTEAF
>TRBJ1-2|TRBV11-2
ASSLGQGVVYGYT
>TRBJ1-1|TRBV7-9
ASSPPTGYTEAF
>TRBJ2-7|TRBV5-5
ASSLGPAVYEQY
>TRBJ2-5|TRBV30
AWSGGWAKGVKETQY
>TRBJ1-1|TRBV27
ASSYTGGLRSATEAF
>TRBJ1-5|TRBV28
ASSFPAGGSNQPQH
>TRBJ1-5|TRBV7-9
ASSSLGQPQH
>TRBJ1-1|TRBV6-4
ASSESSMGNTEAF
>TRBJ2-7|TRBV14
ASSQDGQGYEQY
>TRBJ1-2|TRBV5-6
ASIFWTGEGGYT
>TRBJ2-5|TRBV14
ASSQDNRPETQY
>TRBJ1-3|TRBV6-5
ASSSPQAGGNTIY
>TRBJ2-4|TRBV5-6
ASSLERSRDIQY
>TRBJ2-1|TRBV11-3
ASSSGTQVGNEQF
>TRBJ1-1|TRBV7-2
ASNPFLGTEAF
>TRBJ1-1|TRBV19
ASSHFWDLGNTEAF
>TRBJ1-4|TRBV19
ASSRLLKWEKLF
>TRBJ2-7|TRBV7-6
ASSLGGREYEQY